Sequencing of this T cell receptor beta chain was carried out in a study of CD8+ T cells in alopecia areata. Looking at the study overall: Patients in the study were on tofacitinib for 6 to 18 months, then off it for 6 months. Study-level results: For lesional scalp, especially alopecia totalis/universalis, clonality was higher than in normal scalp.

The CDR3 consists of 12 residues. Germline V gene sequence: CDR1 KGHSH, CDR2 LQKENI. V was shortened by 6 bases and J by 2 bases, with 8 bases between the two germline ends. With respect to this clone: Its target is not known.

TCR sequencing used cDNA made by reverse transcription of extracted RNA. Here immunoSEQ multiplex PCR was the method, and the copy in TCRdb shows in-frame clones only, minus some. The sample contains 200,000 to 250,000 clones, around three fifths of which appear only once. This chain uses TRBV18 with TRBJ2-7; D tentatively reads TRBD1 or TRBD2 (5 bases each). This TCR came from a human donor with alopecia areata. The starting material was CD4+ T cells sorted from blood, obtained at week 0. The CDR3 nucleotides are TGTGCCAGCTCCGGGGCCGCCTACGAGCAGTACTTC. Translation: CASSGAAYEQYF.